The 2 T cell receptor beta chains given below trace back to one sample, sequenced in a study of T-cell memory formation after mild COVID-19. TCRdb redid the calling of the 5' RACE reads with MiXCR, one entry per CDR3 protein. The table has around 440,000 distinct CDR3 sequences, roughly 18% seen once; the top ten hold approximately 13%. The sample comprised PBMCs or a T cell subset sorted from them (not recorded which). These receptor sequences come from an adult woman who had mild COVID-19 (a few samples of this study predate the infection). Cell type and time point are not known.

This clonotype was observed a handful of times. The rearrangement links TRBV6-1 to TRBJ2-4; 9 bases line up with TRBD1. This CDR3 region has 15 residues. The germline CDR1 and CDR2 sequences are MNHNS and SASEGT. The V segment lost 6 bases and the J segment 6 bases; nucleotides outside the gene matches: 9. DNA of the CDR3: TGTGCCAGCAGGCGGGGACAGGGAGGCGGAAACATTCAGTACTTC. Translating gives CASRRGQGGGNIQYF.

The V and J genes are TRBV9 and TRBJ1-2; 7 positions agree with TRBD1. The V gene's germline CDR1 is SGDLS and CDR2 YYNGEE. With V trimmed by 0 bases and J by 2 bases, 4 bases remained unmatched. CDR3 length: 15 amino acids. CDR3 coding DNA: TGTGCCAGCAGCGTAGGACAGGGCCAAAACTATGGCTACACCTTC. Its protein is CASSVGQGQNYGYTF.